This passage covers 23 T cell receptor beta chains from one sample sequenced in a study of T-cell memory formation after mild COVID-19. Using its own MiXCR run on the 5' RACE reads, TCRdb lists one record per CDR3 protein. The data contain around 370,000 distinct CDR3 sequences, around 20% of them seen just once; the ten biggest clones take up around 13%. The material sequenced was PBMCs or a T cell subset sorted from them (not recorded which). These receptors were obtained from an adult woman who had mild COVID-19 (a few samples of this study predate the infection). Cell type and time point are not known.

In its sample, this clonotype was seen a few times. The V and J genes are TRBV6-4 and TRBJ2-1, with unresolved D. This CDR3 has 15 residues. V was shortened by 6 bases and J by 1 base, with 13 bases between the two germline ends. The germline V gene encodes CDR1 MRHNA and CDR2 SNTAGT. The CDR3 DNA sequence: TGTGCCAGCAGAAGGTCGCTAGATTCCTACAATGAGCAGTTCTTC. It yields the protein CASRRSLDSYNEQFF.

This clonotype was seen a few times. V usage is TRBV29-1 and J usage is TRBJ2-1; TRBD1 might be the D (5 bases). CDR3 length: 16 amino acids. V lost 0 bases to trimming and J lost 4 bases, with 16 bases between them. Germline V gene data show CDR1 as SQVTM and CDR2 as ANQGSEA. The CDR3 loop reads CSVEDPHPTVYNEQFF. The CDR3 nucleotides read TGCAGCGTTGAAGATCCCCACCCGACAGTATACAATGAGCAGTTCTTC.

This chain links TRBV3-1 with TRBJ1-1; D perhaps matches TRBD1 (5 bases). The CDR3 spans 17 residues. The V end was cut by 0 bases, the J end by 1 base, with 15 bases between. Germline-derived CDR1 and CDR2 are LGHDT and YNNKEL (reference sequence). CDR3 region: CASSQDEVVRENTEAFF. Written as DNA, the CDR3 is TGTGCCAGCAGCCAAGATGAGGTGGTCAGGGAGAACACTGAAGCTTTCTTT.

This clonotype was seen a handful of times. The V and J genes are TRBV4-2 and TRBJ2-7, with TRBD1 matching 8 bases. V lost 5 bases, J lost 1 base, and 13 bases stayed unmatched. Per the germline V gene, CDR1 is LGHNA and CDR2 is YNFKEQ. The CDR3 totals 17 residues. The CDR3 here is CASSVRPRDRLSYEQYF. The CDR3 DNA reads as TGTGCCAGCAGCGTCAGGCCCCGGGACAGGCTTTCCTACGAGCAGTACTTC.

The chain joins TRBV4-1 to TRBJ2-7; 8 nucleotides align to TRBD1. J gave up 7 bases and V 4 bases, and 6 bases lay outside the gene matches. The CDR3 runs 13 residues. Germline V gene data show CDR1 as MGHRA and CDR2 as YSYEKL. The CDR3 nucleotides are TGCGCCAGCAGCCCCTGGACAGGGACAGAGCAGTACTTC. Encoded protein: CASSPWTGTEQYF.

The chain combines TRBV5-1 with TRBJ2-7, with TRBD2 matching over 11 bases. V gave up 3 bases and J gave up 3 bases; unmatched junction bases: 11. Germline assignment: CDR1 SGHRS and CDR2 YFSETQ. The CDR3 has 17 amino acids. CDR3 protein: CASSWGGLAGSGYEQYF. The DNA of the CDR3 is TGCGCCAGCAGCTGGGGCGGACTAGCGGGTTCTGGCTACGAGCAGTACTTC.

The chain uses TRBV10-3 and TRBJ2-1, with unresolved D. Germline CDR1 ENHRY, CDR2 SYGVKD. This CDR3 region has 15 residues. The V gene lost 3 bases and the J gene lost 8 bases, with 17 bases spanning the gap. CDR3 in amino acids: CAISDSPSSGDEQFF. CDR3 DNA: TGTGCCATCAGTGATTCTCCCTCCAGTGGAGATGAGCAGTTCTTC.

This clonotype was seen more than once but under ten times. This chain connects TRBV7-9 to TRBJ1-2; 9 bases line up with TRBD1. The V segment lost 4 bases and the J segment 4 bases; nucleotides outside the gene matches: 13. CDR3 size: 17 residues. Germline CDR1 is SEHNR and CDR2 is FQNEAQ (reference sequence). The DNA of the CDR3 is TGTGCCAGCAGCTCCCCCCTCGAGGACAGGGGTCTCTATGGCTACACCTTC. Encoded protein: CASSSPLEDRGLYGYTF.

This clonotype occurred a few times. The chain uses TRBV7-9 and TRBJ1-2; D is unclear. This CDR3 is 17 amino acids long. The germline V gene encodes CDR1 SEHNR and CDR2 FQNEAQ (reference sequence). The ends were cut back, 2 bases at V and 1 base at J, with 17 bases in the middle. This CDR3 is CASSLLPDDGINYGYTF. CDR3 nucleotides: TGTGCCAGCAGCTTACTACCTGATGACGGGATTAACTATGGCTACACCTTC.

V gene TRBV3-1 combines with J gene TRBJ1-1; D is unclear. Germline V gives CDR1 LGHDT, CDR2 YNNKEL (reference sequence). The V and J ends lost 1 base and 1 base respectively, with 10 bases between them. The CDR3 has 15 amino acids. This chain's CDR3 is CASSQGTASNTEAFF. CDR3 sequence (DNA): TGTGCCAGCAGCCAAGGCACAGCCTCGAACACTGAAGCTTTCTTT.

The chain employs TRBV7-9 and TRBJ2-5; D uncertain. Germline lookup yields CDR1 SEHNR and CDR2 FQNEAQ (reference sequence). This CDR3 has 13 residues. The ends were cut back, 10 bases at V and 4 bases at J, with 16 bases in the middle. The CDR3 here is CATRLSQIETQYF. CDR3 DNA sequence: TGTGCCACCCGGCTATCCCAGATAGAGACCCAGTACTTC. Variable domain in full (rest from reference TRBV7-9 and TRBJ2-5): DTGVSQNPRHKITKRGQNVTFRCDPISEHNRLYWYRQTLGQGPEFLTYFQNEAQLEKSRLLSDRFSAERPKGSFSTLEIQRTEQGDSAMYLCATRLSQIETQYFGPGTRLLVL.

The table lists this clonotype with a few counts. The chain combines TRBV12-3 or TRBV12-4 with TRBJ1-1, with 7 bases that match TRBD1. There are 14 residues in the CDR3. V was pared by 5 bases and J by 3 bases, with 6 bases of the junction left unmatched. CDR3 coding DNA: TGTGCCAGCAGTACGGACAGGACGTACACTGAAGCTTTCTTT. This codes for CASSTDRTYTEAFF.

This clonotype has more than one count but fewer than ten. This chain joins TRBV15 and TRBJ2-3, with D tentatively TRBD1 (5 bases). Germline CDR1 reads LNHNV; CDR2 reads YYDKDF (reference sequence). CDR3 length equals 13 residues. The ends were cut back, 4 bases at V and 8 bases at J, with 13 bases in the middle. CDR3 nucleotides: TGTGCCACCAGCACCGCAGGGTTCGGTACGCAGTATTTT. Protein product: CATSTAGFGTQYF.

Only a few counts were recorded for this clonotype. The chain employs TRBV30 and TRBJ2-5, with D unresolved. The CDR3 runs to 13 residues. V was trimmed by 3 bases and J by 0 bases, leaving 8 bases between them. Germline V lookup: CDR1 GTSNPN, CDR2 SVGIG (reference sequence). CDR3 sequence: CAWRERHQETQYF. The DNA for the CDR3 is TGTGCCTGGAGAGAAAGACACCAAGAGACCCAGTACTTC.

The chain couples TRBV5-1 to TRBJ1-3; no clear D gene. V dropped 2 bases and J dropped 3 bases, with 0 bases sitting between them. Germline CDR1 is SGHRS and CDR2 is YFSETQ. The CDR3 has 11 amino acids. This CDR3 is CASSFGNTIYF. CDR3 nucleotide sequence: TGCGCCAGCAGCTTTGGAAACACCATATATTTT.

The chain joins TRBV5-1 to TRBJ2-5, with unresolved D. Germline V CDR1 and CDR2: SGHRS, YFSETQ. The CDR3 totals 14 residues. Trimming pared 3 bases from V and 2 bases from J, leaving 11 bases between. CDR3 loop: CASSSSRLQETQYF. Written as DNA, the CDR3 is TGCGCCAGCAGCTCGTCTAGGTTGCAAGAGACCCAGTACTTC.

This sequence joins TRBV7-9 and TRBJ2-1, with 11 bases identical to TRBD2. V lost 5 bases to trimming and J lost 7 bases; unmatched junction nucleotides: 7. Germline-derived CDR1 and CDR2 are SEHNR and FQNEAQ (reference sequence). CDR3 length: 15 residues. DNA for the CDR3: TGTGCCAGCAGCCCATTACTAGCGGGGGAAAATGAGCAGTTCTTC. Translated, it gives CASSPLLAGENEQFF.

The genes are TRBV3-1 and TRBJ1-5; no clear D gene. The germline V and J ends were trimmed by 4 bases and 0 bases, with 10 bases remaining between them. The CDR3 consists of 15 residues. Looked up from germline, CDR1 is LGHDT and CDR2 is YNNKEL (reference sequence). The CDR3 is CASSPTWASNQPQHF. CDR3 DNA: TGTGCCAGCAGCCCTACGTGGGCTAGCAATCAGCCCCAGCATTTT.

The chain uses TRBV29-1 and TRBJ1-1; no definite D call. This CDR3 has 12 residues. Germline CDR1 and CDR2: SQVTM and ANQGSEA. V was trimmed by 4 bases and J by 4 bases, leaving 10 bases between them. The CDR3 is CSVATQTTEAFF. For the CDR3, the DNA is TGCAGCGTTGCCACTCAGACCACTGAAGCTTTCTTT.

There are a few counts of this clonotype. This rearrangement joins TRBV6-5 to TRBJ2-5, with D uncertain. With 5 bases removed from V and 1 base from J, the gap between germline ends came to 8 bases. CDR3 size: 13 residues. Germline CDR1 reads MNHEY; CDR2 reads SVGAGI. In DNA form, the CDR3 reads TGTGCCAGCAGTCGACTTACCCAAGAGACCCAGTACTTC. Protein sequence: CASSRLTQETQYF.

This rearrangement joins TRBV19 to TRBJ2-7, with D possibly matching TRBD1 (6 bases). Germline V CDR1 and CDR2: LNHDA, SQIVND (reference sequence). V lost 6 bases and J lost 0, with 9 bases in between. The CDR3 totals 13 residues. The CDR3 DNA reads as TGTGCCAGTAGCCGCAGGGGCTCCTACGAGCAGTACTTC. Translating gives CASSRRGSYEQYF.

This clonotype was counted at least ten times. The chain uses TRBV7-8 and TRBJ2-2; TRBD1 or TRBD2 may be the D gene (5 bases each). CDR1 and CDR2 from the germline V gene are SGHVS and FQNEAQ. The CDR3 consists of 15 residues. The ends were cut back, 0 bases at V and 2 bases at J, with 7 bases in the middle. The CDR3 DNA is TGTGCCAGCAGCTTAGCGGGACCAAACACCGGGGAGCTGTTTTTT. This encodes CASSLAGPNTGELFF.

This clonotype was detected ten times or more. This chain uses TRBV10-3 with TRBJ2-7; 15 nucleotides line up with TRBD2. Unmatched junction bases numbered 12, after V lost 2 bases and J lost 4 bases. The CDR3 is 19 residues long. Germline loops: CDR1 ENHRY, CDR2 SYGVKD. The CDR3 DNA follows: TGTGCCATCAGTGAGGGACTAGCGGGGGGGCAATCCAAAAATTACGAGCAGTACTTC. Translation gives CAISEGLAGGQSKNYEQYF.